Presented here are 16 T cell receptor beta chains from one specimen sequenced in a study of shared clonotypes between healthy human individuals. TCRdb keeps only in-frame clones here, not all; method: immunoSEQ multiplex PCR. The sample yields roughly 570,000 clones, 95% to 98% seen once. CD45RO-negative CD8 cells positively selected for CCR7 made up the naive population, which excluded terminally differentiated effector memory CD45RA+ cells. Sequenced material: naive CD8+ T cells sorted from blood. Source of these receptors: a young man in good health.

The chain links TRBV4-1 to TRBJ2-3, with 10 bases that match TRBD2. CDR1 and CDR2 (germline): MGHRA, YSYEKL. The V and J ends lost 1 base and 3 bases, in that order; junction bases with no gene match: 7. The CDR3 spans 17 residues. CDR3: CASSQATSGTGTDTQYF. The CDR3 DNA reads TGCGCCAGCAGCCAAGCTACTAGCGGGACCGGGACAGATACGCAGTATTTT.

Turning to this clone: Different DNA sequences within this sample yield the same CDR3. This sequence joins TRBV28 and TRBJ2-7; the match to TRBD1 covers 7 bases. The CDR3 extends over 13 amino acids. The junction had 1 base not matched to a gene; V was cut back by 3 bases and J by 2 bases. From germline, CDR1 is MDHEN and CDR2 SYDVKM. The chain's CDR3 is CASSLGQTYEQYF. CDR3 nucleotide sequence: TGTGCCAGCAGTTTGGGACAGACCTACGAGCAGTACTTC.

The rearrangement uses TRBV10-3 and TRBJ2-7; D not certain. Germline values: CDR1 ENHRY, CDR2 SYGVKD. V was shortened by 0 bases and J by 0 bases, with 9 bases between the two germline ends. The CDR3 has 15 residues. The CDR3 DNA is TGTGCCATCAGTGAGTCGACACCATACTCCTACGAGCAGTACTTC. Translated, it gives CAISESTPYSYEQYF.

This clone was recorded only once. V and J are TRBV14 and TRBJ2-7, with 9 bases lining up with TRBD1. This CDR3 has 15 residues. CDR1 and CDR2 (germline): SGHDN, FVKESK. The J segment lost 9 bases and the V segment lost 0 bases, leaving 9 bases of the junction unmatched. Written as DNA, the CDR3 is TGTGCCAGCAGCCAAGAGGGACAGGGACTATATTGGCAGTACTTC. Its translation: CASSQEGQGLYWQYF.

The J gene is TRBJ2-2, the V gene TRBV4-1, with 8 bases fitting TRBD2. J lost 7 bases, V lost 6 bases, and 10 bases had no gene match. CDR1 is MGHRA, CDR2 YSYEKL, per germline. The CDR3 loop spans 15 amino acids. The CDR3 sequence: CASSSFSGTGGELFF. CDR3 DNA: TGCGCCAGCAGTTCCTTTAGCGGGACCGGCGGGGAGCTGTTTTTT.

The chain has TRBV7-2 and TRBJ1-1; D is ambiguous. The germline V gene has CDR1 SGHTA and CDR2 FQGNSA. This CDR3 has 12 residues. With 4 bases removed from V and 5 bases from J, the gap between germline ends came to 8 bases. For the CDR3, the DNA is TGTGCCAGCAGCTATTTAGAGACTGAAGCTTTCTTT. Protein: CASSYLETEAFF.

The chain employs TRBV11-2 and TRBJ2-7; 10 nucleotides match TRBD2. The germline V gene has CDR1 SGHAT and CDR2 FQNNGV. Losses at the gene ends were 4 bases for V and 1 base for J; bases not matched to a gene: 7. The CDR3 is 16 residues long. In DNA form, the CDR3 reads TGTGCCAGCAGCTCGCTAACTAGCGGGATTTCCTACGAGCAGTACTTC. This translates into CASSSLTSGISYEQYF.

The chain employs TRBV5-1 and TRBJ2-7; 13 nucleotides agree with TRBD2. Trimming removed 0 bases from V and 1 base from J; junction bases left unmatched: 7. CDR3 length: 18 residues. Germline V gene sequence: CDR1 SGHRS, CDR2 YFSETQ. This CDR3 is CASSLVLAGGPVSYEQYF. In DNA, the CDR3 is TGCGCCAGCAGCTTGGTACTAGCGGGAGGGCCTGTTTCCTACGAGCAGTACTTC.

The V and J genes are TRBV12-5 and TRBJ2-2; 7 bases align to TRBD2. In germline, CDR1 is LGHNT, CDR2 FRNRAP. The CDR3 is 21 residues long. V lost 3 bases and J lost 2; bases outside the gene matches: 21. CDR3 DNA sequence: TGTGCTAGTGGTTTACCCCACACTAGCGCCAGACTGATCTCCAACACCGGGGAGCTGTTTTTT. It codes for CASGLPHTSARLISNTGELFF.

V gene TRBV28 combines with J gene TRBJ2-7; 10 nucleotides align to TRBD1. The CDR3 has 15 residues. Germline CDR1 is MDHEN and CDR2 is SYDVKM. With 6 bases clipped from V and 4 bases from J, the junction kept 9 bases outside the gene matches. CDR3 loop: CASSHPDRGLYEQYF. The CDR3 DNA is TGTGCCAGCAGCCACCCAGACAGGGGGCTTTACGAGCAGTACTTC.

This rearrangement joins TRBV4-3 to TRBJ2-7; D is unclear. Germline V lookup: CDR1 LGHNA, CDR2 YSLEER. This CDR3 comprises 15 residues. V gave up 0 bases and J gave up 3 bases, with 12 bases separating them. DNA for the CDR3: TGCGCCAGCAGCCAAGATCACCACAGCCACTACGAGCAGTACTTC. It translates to CASSQDHHSHYEQYF.

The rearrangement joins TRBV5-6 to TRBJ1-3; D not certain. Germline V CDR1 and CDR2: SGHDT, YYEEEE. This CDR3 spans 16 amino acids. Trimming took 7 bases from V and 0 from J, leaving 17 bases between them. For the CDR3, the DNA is TGTGCCAGCGGCGAAAACGGACGGTACTCTGGAAACACCATATATTTT. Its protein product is CASGENGRYSGNTIYF.

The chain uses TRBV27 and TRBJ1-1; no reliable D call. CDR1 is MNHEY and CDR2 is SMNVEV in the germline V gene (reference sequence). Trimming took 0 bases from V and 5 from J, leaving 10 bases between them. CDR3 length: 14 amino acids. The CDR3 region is CASSLSLGPTEAFF. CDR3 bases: TGTGCCAGCAGTTTATCCCTAGGACCTACTGAAGCTTTCTTT.

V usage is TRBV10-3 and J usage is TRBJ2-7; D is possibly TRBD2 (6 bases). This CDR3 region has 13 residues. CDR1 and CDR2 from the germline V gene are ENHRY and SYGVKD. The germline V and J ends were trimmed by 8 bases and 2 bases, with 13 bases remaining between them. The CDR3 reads CAISGEGPYEQYF. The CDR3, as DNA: TGTGCCATCTCGGGAGAGGGTCCCTACGAGCAGTACTTC.

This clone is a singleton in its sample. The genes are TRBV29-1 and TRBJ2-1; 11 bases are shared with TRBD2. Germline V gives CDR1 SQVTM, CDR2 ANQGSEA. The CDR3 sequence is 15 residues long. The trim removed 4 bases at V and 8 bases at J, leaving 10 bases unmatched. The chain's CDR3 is CSVGPIAGGPDEQFF. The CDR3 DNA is TGCAGCGTTGGCCCTATAGCGGGAGGGCCGGATGAGCAGTTCTTC.

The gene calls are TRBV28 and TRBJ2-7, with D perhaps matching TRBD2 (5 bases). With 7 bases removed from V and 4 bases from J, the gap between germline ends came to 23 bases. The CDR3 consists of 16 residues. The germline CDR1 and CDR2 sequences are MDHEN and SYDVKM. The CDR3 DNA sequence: TGTGCCAGCAACCCAAGGGTGGGAGCTTCCCGATACGAGCAGTACTTC. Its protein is CASNPRVGASRYEQYF.